This T cell receptor beta chain was identified during a study of T cells and Merkel cell carcinoma outcomes. Method: immunoSEQ multiplex PCR; TCRdb's copy keeps in-frame clones and lacks some. The sample gives around 15,000 clones, more than 75% of which show up once; around 8.3% is in the top ten. This CDR3 has 15 amino acids. CDR1 and CDR2 (germline): SGHRS, YFSETQ. Trimming at V came to 3 bases and at J to 8 bases, leaving 7 bases not matched to a gene. The sequence was obtained from a human donor with Merkel cell carcinoma. The J gene is TRBJ2-3, the V gene TRBV5-1, with 12 positions matching TRBD1. Sequenced material: tumor tissue from Merkel cell carcinoma. CDR3 sequence (DNA): TGCGCCAGCAGCTCCGGGACAGGGGGCGCGGTTACGCAGTATTTT. This translates into CASSSGTGGAVTQYF.